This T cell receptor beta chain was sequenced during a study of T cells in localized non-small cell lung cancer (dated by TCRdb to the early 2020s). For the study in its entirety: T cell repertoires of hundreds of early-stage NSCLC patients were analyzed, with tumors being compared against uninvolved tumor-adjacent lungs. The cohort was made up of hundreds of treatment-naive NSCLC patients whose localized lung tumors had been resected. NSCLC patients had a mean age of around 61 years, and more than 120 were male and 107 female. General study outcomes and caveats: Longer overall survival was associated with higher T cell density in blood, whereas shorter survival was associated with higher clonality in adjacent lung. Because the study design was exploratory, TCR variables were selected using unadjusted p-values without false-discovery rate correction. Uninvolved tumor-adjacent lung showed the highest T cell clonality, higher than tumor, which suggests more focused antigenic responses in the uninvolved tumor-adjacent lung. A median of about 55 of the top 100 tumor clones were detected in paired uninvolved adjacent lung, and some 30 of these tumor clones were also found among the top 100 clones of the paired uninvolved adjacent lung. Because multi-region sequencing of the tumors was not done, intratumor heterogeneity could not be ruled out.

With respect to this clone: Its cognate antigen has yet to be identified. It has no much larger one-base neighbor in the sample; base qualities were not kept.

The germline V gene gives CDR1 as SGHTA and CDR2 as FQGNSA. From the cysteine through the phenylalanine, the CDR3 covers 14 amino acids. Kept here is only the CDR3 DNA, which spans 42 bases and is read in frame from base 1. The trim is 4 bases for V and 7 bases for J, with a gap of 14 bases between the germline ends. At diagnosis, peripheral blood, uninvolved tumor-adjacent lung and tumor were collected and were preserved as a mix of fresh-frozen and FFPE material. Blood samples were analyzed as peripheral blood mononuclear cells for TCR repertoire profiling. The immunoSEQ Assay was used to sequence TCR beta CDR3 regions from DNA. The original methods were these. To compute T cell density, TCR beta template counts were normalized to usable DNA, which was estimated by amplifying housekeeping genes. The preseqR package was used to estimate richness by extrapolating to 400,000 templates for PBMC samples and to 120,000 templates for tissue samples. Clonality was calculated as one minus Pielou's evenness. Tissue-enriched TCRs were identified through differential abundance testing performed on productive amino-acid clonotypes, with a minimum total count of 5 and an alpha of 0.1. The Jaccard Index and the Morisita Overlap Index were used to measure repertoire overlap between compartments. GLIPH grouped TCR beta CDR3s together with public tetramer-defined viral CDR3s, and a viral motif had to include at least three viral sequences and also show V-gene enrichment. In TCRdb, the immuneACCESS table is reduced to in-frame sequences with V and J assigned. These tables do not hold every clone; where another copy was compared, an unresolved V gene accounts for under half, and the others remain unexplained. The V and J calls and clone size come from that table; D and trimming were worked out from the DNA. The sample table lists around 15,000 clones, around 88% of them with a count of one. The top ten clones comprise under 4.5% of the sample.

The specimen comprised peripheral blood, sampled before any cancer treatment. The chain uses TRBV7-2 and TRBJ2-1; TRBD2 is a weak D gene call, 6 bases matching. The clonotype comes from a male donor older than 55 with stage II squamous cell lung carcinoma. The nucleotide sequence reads TGTGCCAGCAGCTCGGGAGCTAGAGGGAATGAGCAGTTCTTC. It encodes CASSSGARGNEQFF.